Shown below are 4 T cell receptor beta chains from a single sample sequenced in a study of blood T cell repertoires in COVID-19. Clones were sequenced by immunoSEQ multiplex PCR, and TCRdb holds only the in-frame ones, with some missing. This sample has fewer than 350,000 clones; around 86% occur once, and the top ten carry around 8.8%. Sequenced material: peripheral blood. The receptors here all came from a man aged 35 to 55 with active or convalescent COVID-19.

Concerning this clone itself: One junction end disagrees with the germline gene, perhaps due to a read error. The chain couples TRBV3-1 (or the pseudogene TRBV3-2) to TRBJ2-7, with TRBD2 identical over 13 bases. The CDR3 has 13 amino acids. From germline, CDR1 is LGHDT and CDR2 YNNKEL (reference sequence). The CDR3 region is CASSHGLAGAPDF. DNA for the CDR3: TGTGCCAGCAGCCATGGACTAGCGGGGGCCCCGGACTTC.

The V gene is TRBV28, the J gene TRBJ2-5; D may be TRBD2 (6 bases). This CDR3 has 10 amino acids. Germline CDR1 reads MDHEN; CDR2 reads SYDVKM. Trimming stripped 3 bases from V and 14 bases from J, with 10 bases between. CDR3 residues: CASSFRDFYF. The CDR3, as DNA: TGTGCCAGCAGTTTCCGGGACTTTTACTTC.

DNA of the CDR3: TGCGCCAGCAGCCTGCGCCGGGTGGGGAACACTGAAGCTTTCTTT. Amino acid sequence: CASSLRRVGNTEAFF. The chain uses TRBV5-1 and TRBJ1-1, with D hard to call. From germline, CDR1 is SGHRS and CDR2 YFSETQ. Trimming removed 4 bases from V and 1 base from J, with 14 bases in between. The CDR3 is 15 residues long.

The CDR3 protein is CASRTGPYSNQPQHF. The DNA of the CDR3 is TGTGCCAGCAGAACAGGTCCTTATAGCAATCAGCCCCAGCATTTT. The rearrangement uses TRBV6-5 and TRBJ1-5, with D tentatively TRBD1 (5 bases). Germline V CDR1 and CDR2: MNHEY, SVGAGI. V shed 6 bases and J shed 0 bases, with 12 bases lying between them. This CDR3 has 15 residues.